These 2 T cell receptor beta chains came from one sample sequenced in a study of shared clonotypes between healthy human individuals. Selected positively for CCR7 and CD45RO-negative, naive CD8 cells excluded terminally differentiated effector memory CD45RA+ cells. Using immunoSEQ multiplex PCR, the repertoire was profiled, and TCRdb retains in-frame clones only, with some absent. The table records about 2.1 million clones, 93% of them present only once. The sample consisted of naive CD8+ T cells from PBMCs. The receptor source for this set is a man aged 18 to 29 in good health. Some clones in this sample may be carry-over from other donors' samples.

The chain links TRBV5-6 to TRBJ2-1, with 7 bases fitting TRBD2. The trim removed 0 bases at V and 2 bases at J, leaving 8 bases unmatched. This CDR3 is built from 17 residues. CDR1 is SGHDT, CDR2 YYEEEE, per germline. CDR3 nucleotides: TGTGCCAGCAGCTTGGGATCGTGGCGGGAGCCCTACAATGAGCAGTTCTTC. It yields the protein CASSLGSWREPYNEQFF.

The chain joins TRBV9 to TRBJ2-3; TRBD2 is a possible D gene (6 bases). V gave up 3 bases and J gave up 6 bases, with 11 bases separating them. The CDR3 is 13 amino acids. The germline gives CDR1 SGDLS, CDR2 YYNGEE. CDR3 in amino acids: CASSGRTKDTQYF. In DNA form, the CDR3 reads TGTGCCAGCAGCGGTCGGACTAAGGATACGCAGTATTTT.